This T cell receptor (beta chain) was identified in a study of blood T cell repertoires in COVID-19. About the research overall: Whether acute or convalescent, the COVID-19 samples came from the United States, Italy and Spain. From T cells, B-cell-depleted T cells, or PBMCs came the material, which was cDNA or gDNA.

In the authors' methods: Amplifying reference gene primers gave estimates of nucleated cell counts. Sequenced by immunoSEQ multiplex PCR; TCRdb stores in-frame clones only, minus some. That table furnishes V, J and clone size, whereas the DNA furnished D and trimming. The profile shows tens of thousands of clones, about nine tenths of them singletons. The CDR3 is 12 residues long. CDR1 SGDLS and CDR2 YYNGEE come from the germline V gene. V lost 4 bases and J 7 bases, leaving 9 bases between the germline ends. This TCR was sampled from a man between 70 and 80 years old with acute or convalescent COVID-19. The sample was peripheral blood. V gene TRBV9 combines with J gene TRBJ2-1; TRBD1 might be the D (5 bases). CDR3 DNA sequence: TGTGCCAGCAGCTCAGGGCGAAATGAGCAGTTCTTC. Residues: CASSSGRNEQFF.